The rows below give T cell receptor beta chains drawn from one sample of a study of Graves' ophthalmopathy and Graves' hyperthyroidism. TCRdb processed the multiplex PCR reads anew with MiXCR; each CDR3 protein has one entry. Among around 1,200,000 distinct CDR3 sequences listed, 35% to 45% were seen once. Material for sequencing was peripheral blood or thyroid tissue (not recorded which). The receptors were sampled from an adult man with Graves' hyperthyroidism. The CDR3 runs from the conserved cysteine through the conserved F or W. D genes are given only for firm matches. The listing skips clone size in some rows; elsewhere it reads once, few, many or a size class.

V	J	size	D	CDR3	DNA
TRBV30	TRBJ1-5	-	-	CAWNRGAVDQPQHF	TGTGCCTGGAACCGCGGGGCAGTAGATCAGCCCCAGCATTTT
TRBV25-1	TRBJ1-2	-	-	CASGKGFDYGYTF	TGTGCCAGTGGGAAAGGTTTTGACTATGGCTACACCTTC
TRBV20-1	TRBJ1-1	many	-	CSARRSSTEAFF	TGCAGTGCTAGACGTAGCTCCACTGAAGCTTTCTTT
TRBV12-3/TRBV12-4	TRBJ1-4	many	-	CASSSRPEKLFF	TGTGCCAGCAGTTCCCGACCTGAAAAACTGTTTTTT
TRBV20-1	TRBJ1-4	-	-	CSATYLDNEKLFF	TGCAGTGCGACATATCTGGATAATGAAAAACTGTTTTTT
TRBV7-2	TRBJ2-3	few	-	CASSLGARRSTDTQYF	TGTGCCAGCAGCTTGGGTGCAAGGAGGAGCACAGATACGCAGTATTTT
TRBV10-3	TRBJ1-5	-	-	CAISESPSGRETQHF	TGTGCCATCAGTGAGAGTCCTAGCGGGAGGGAGACCCAGCATTTT
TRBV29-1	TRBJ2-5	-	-	CSPRRASETQYF	TGCAGCCCCCGAAGGGCTTCCGAGACCCAGTACTTC
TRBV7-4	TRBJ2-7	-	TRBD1	CASSNFGQDNYEQYF	TGTGCCAGCAGTAACTTCGGACAGGACAACTACGAGCAGTACTTC
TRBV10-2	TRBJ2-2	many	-	CASSRVTGELFF	TGCGCCAGCAGTCGGGTAACCGGGGAGCTGTTTTTT
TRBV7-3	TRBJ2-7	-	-	CASSLIAGTGTDTQYF	TGTGCCAGCAGCTTAATAGCCGGGACTGGCACAGATACGCAGTACTTC
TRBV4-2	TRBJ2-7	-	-	CASSQDRGGISYEQYF	TGTGCCAGCAGCCAAGATCGCGGCGGGATCTCCTACGAGCAGTACTTC
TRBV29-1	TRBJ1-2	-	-	CSVERGGGAVYGYTF	TGCAGCGTTGAACGAGGGGGGGGCGCTGTCTATGGCTACACCTTC
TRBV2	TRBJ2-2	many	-	CASRTISGELFF	TGTGCCAGCAGGACCATCTCCGGGGAGCTGTTTTTT
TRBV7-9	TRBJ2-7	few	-	CASSESHYEQYF	TGTGCCAGCAGTGAATCCCACTACGAGCAGTACTTC
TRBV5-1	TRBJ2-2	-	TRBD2	CASSLGLAGVVLNTGELFF	TGCGCCAGCAGCCTAGGACTAGCGGGAGTAGTCTTAAACACCGGGGAGCTGTTTTTT
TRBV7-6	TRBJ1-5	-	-	CASSPQQPQHF	TGTGCCAGCAGCCCCCAACAGCCCCAGCATTTT
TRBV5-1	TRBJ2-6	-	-	CASSQAGSSGANVLTF	TGTGCCAGCAGCCAAGCAGGGAGCTCCGGGGCCAACGTCCTGACTTTC
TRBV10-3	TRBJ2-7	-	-	CAISDEDIDEQYF	TGTGCCATCAGTGATGAAGACATTGACGAGCAGTACTTC
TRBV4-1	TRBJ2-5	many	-	CASSQGSQETQYF	TGTGCCAGTTCTCAGGGGAGTCAAGAGACCCAGTACTTC
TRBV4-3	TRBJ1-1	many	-	CASSPGTWDTEAFF	TGCGCCAGCAGCCCTGGGACATGGGACACTGAAGCTTTCTTT
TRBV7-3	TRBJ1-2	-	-	CASSLGGARGGYTF	TGTGCCAGCAGCTTAGGCGGGGCGCGTGGTGGCTACACCTTC
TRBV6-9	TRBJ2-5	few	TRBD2	CASSFFGGGTQYF	TGTGCCAGCAGTTTTTTCGGGGGGGGTACCCAGTACTTC
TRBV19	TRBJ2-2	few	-	CASSIPRTDGELFF	TGTGCCAGTAGTATACCAAGGACAGACGGGGAGCTGTTTTTT
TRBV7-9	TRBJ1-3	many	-	CASIDGGAGNTIYF	TGTGCCAGCATCGATGGAGGGGCTGGAAACACCATATATTTT
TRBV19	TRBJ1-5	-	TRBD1	CASSTGGRGQPQHF	TGTGCCAGTAGCACAGGGGGCAGGGGTCAGCCCCAGCATTTT
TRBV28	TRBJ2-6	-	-	CASSLVLANSGANVLTF	TGTGCCAGCAGTTTAGTGTTAGCGAACTCTGGGGCCAACGTCCTGACTTTC
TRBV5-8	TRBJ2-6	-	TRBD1	CASSSNPGGAGANVLTF	TGTGCCAGCAGCTCGAACCCAGGGGGCGCTGGGGCCAACGTCCTGACTTTC
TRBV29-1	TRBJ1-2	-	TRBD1	CSSEGQARGYTF	TGCAGCAGTGAAGGACAGGCGAGAGGCTACACCTTC
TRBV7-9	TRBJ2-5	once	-	CASSLAAGHRLQETQYF	TGTGCCAGCAGCTTGGCCGCTGGACACCGCCTTCAAGAGACCCAGTACTTC
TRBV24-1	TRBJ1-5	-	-	CASSSDTHQPQHF	TGTGCCAGCAGTAGTGACACCCATCAGCCCCAGCATTTT
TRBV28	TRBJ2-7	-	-	CASSGPGTLSYEQYF	TGTGCCAGCAGTGGTCCCGGGACACTCTCCTACGAGCAGTACTTC
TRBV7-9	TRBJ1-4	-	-	CASSPETGGEKLFF	TGTGCCAGCAGCCCGGAGACGGGTGGAGAAAAACTGTTTTTT
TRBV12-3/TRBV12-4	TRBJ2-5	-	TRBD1	CASSLGTGGVETQYF	TGTGCCAGCAGTTTAGGGACAGGGGGCGTAGAGACCCAGTACTTC
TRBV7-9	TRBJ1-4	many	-	CASSGPNEKLFF	TGTGCCAGCAGCGGCCCTAATGAAAAACTGTTTTTT
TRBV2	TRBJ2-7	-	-	CASSAPLTLATYEQYF	TGTGCCAGCAGTGCCCCCCTGACGCTAGCGACCTACGAGCAGTACTTC
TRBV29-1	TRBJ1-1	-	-	CSSEVGADTEAFF	TGCAGCTCAGAGGTGGGGGCCGACACTGAAGCTTTCTTT
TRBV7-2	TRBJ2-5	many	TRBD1	CASSWDRRNQETQYF	TGTGCCAGCAGTTGGGACAGGCGAAACCAAGAGACCCAGTACTTC
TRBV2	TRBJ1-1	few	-	CASSELVSEAFF	TGTGCCAGCAGTGAGCTAGTTTCTGAAGCTTTCTTT
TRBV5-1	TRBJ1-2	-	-	CASSLGSGAASAF	TGCGCCAGCAGCTTAGGGTCGGGAGCTGCTAGCGCCTTC
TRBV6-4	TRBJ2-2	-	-	CASSEQGQAGELFF	TGTGCCAGCAGTGAGCAGGGTCAGGCCGGGGAGCTGTTTTTT